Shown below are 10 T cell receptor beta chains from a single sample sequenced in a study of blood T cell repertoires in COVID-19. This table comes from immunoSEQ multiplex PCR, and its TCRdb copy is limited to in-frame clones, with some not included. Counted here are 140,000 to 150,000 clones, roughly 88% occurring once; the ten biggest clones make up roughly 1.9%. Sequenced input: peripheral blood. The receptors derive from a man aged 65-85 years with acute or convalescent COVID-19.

CDR3 coding DNA: TGTGCCAGCAGCTCAAAAGCGTTGCCCTACAATGAGCAGTTCTTC. Residues: CASSSKALPYNEQFF. The chain employs TRBV5-4 and TRBJ2-1; D uncertain. Looked up from germline, CDR1 is SGHNT and CDR2 is YYREEE (reference sequence). The CDR3 is 15 residues long. Trimming cost V 3 bases and J 2 bases, with 12 bases left between them.

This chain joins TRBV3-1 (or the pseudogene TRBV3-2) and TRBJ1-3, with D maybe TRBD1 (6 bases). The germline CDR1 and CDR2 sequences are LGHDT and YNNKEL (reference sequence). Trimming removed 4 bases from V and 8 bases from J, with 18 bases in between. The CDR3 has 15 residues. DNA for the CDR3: TGTGCCAGCAGCCCACCTGGGGGCTCTCGAGACACCATATATTTT. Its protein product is CASSPPGGSRDTIYF.

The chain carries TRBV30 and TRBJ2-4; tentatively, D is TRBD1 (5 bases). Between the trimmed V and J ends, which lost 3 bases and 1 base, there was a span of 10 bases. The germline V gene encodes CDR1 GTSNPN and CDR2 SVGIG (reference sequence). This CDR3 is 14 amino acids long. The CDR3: CAWSLQDAKNIQYF. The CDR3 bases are TGTGCCTGGAGCTTACAGGACGCCAAAAACATTCAGTACTTC.

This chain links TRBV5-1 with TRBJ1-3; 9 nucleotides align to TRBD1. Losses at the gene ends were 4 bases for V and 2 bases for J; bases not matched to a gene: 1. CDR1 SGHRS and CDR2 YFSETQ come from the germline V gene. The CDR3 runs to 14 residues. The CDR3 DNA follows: TGCGCCAGCAGCGGGACAGGGACTGGAAACACCATATATTTT. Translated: CASSGTGTGNTIYF.

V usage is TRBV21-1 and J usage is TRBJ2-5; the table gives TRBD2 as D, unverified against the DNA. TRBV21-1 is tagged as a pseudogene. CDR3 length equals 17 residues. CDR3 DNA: TGTGCCAGCAGCCTAAGAGACCTAGCGGGGGCCCAAGAGACCCAGTACTTC. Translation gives CASSLRDLAGAQETQYF.

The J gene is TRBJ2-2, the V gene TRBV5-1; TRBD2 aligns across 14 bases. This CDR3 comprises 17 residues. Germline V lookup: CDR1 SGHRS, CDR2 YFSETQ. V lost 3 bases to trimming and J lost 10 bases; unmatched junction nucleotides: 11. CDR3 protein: CASSYIGPGLAGVELFF. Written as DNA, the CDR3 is TGCGCCAGCAGCTATATTGGACCGGGACTAGCGGGAGTGGAGCTGTTTTTT.

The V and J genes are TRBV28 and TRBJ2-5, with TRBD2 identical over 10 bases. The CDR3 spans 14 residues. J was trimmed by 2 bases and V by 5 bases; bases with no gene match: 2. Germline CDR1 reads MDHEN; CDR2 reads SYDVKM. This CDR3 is CASSRTSGQETQYF. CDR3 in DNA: TGTGCCAGCAGTAGGACTAGCGGACAAGAGACCCAGTACTTC.

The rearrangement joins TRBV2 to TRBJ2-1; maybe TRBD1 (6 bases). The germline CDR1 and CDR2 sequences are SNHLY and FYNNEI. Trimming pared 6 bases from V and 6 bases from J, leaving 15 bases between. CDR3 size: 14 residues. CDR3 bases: TGTGCCAGCAGGCCCAGGGGCTTTAGCAATGAGCAGTTCTTC. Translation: CASRPRGFSNEQFF.

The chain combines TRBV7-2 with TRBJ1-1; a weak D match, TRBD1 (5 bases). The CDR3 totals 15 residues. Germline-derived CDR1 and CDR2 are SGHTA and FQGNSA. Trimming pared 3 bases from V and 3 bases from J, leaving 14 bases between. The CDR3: CASSLRLVRDTEAFF. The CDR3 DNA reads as TGTGCCAGCAGCTTGAGGCTTGTCAGGGACACTGAAGCTTTCTTT. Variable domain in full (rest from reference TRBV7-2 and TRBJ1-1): GAGVSQSPSNKVTEKGKDVELRCDPISGHTALYWYRQSLGQGLEFLIYFQGNSAPDKSGLPSDRFSAERTGGSVSTLTIQRTQQEDSAVYLCASSLRLVRDTEAFFGQGTRLTVV.

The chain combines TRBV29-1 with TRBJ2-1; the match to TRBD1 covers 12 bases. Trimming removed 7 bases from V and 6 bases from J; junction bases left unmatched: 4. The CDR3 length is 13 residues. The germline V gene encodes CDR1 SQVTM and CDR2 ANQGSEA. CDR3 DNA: TGCAGCGGGGGACAGGGGGCTGCCAATGAGCAGTTCTTC. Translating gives CSGGQGAANEQFF.